The rows below give T cell receptor beta chains drawn from one sample of a study of human thymus T cells. Produced via immunoSEQ multiplex PCR; TCRdb's table is partial and in-frame only. The table includes more than 70,000 clones, around 96% detected once. The sample consisted of thymus tissue. The receptor set was obtained from a boy under two years old with a congenital heart defect but otherwise immunologically healthy. The CDR3 runs from the conserved cysteine through the conserved F or W. The D gene is left open where the match is weak. Expanded clones get a size class; other rows say once, few or many, or leave the size out.

clone_size: .; j_call: TRBJ2-7; v_call: TRBV27; d_call: TRBD2; cdr3_nt: TGTGCCAGCAGTCTCTCAATCGGGAGGGGCTCCTACGAGCAGTACTTC; cdr3_aa: CASSLSIGRGSYEQYF
clone_size: .; j_call: TRBJ2-5; v_call: TRBV19; d_call: .; cdr3_nt: TGTGCCAGTATAGTGAAAGAGAGGGTCGAGACCCAGTACTTC; cdr3_aa: CASIVKERVETQYF
clone_size: .; j_call: TRBJ2-6; v_call: TRBV4-1; d_call: .; cdr3_nt: TGCGCCAGCAGCCAAATTTGCCAGGGAATGAGCTCTGGGGCCAACGTCCTGACTTTC; cdr3_aa: CASSQICQGMSSGANVLTF
clone_size: .; j_call: TRBJ2-7; v_call: TRBV10-1; d_call: TRBD2; cdr3_nt: TGCGCCAGCAGTGAGTTTAGTACAGGACTAGCAGGAGAGCAGTACTTC; cdr3_aa: CASSEFSTGLAGEQYF
clone_size: .; j_call: TRBJ2-5; v_call: TRBV5-5; d_call: .; cdr3_nt: TGTGCCAGCAGCTGGGTTGCGGAAGAGACCCAGTACTTC; cdr3_aa: CASSWVAEETQYF
clone_size: .; j_call: TRBJ2-2; v_call: TRBV4-3; d_call: .; cdr3_nt: TGCGCCAGCAGCCAAGATCGTCGTGCGGCGACGGGGATCGGGGAGCTGTTTTTT; cdr3_aa: CASSQDRRAATGIGELFF
clone_size: .; j_call: TRBJ2-1; v_call: TRBV28; d_call: TRBD2; cdr3_nt: TGTGCCAGCAGTTTGGTCGTCGGGACTAGCGGGAGACGGGCGTTCTTC; cdr3_aa: CASSLVVGTSGRRAFF
clone_size: .; j_call: TRBJ1-6; v_call: TRBV6-4; d_call: TRBD1; cdr3_nt: TGTGCCAGCAGTGAGACAGGGAGAAATTCACCCCTCCACTTT; cdr3_aa: CASSETGRNSPLHF
clone_size: .; j_call: TRBJ2-1; v_call: TRBV28; d_call: .; cdr3_nt: TGTGCCAGCAGAACGCAGACGACAGATTACAATGAGCAGTTCTTC; cdr3_aa: CASRTQTTDYNEQFF
clone_size: once; j_call: TRBJ2-1; v_call: TRBV5-8; d_call: TRBD2; cdr3_nt: TGTGCCAGCAGCTTGAAACTGGAGGGACTAGCGGGGGTCAAGTACAATGAGCAGTTCTTC; cdr3_aa: CASSLKLEGLAGVKYNEQFF
clone_size: .; j_call: TRBJ2-7; v_call: TRBV11-2; d_call: TRBD1; cdr3_nt: TGTGCCAGCAGCTTAAAGGGGGGACAGGGTTACGAGCAGTACTTC; cdr3_aa: CASSLKGGQGYEQYF
clone_size: .; j_call: TRBJ2-7; v_call: TRBV27; d_call: TRBD1; cdr3_nt: TGTGCCAGCACCTACCGACAGGGGCACTACGAGCAGTACTTC; cdr3_aa: CASTYRQGHYEQYF
clone_size: .; j_call: TRBJ1-2; v_call: TRBV27; d_call: .; cdr3_nt: TGTGCCAGCAGTTCGGTTTCCTCATCTAACTATGGCTACACCTTC; cdr3_aa: CASSSVSSSNYGYTF
clone_size: .; j_call: TRBJ2-7; v_call: TRBV14; d_call: .; cdr3_nt: TGTGCCAGCAGCCAAGTAACCGTGGGGTACGAGCAGTACTTC; cdr3_aa: CASSQVTVGYEQYF
clone_size: .; j_call: TRBJ2-3; v_call: TRBV10-3; d_call: TRBD2; cdr3_nt: TGTGCCATCAGTTTGGGACTAGCGGGCACAGATACGCAGTATTTT; cdr3_aa: CAISLGLAGTDTQYF
clone_size: .; j_call: TRBJ2-2; v_call: TRBV27; d_call: .; cdr3_nt: TGTGCCAGCAGTTGGAGGGGCACCGGGGAGCTGTTTTTT; cdr3_aa: CASSWRGTGELFF
clone_size: .; j_call: TRBJ2-3; v_call: TRBV11-3; d_call: .; cdr3_nt: TGTGCCAGCAGCTTGGGGGAGGCGACAGATACGCAGTATTTT; cdr3_aa: CASSLGEATDTQYF
clone_size: .; j_call: TRBJ1-2; v_call: TRBV27; d_call: .; cdr3_nt: TGTGCCAGCAGTTTCTCCGACTCCGTTCCAAGCTATGGCTACACCTTC; cdr3_aa: CASSFSDSVPSYGYTF
clone_size: .; j_call: TRBJ2-7; v_call: TRBV9; d_call: TRBD1; cdr3_nt: TGTGCCAGCAGCACAACACAGGGGTCGGACTCCTACGAGCAGTACTTC; cdr3_aa: CASSTTQGSDSYEQYF
clone_size: .; j_call: TRBJ2-7; v_call: TRBV10-3; d_call: .; cdr3_nt: TGTGCCATCAGTGTACTAGGCCCCGGGTCATACGAGCAGTACTTC; cdr3_aa: CAISVLGPGSYEQYF
clone_size: .; j_call: TRBJ1-1; v_call: TRBV5-4; d_call: .; cdr3_nt: TGTGCCAGCAGCTTGGTCGGATATGGAGGGACTGAAGCTTTCTTT; cdr3_aa: CASSLVGYGGTEAFF
clone_size: once; j_call: TRBJ2-7; v_call: TRBV11-2; d_call: .; cdr3_nt: TGTGCCAGCAGCTTCGTGGGTCTAGCGAACCAATCGGTCTGCCTTGAGCAGTACTTC; cdr3_aa: CASSFVGLANQSVCLEQYF
clone_size: .; j_call: TRBJ2-3; v_call: TRBV14; d_call: TRBD1; cdr3_nt: TGTGCCAGCAGCCAAGACAGCCGGGGACAGGGAGGATCCACAGATACGCAGTATTTT; cdr3_aa: CASSQDSRGQGGSTDTQYF
clone_size: .; j_call: TRBJ1-2; v_call: TRBV5-1; d_call: .; cdr3_nt: TGCGCCAGCGGCGACAACCCAACTAACTATGGCTACACCTTC; cdr3_aa: CASGDNPTNYGYTF
clone_size: .; j_call: TRBJ1-2; v_call: TRBV2; d_call: .; cdr3_nt: TGTGCCAGCAGGGCGGTGGGCTATGGCTACACCTTC; cdr3_aa: CASRAVGYGYTF
clone_size: .; j_call: TRBJ2-3; v_call: TRBV27; d_call: TRBD2; cdr3_nt: TGTGCCAGTACCCCGGGACTAGCGGGAGGGCCAACAGATACGCAGTATTTT; cdr3_aa: CASTPGLAGGPTDTQYF
clone_size: .; j_call: TRBJ1-4; v_call: TRBV19; d_call: .; cdr3_nt: TGTGCCAGTAGTGTACAGGGTCTCACTAATGAAAAACTGTTTTTT; cdr3_aa: CASSVQGLTNEKLFF
clone_size: .; j_call: TRBJ1-1; v_call: TRBV19; d_call: TRBD1; cdr3_nt: TGTGCCAGTAGTTATCCAGGGACAGTATTCACTGAAGCTTTCTTT; cdr3_aa: CASSYPGTVFTEAFF
clone_size: .; j_call: TRBJ2-2; v_call: TRBV5-4; d_call: .; cdr3_nt: TGTGCCAGCAGCCTTCCAGGGTACACCGGGGAGCTGTTTTTT; cdr3_aa: CASSLPGYTGELFF
clone_size: once; j_call: TRBJ2-2; v_call: TRBV30; d_call: TRBD2; cdr3_nt: TGTGCCTGGAGGAGCGGGGGCTCGAACACCGGGGAGCTGTTTTTT; cdr3_aa: CAWRSGGSNTGELFF
clone_size: .; j_call: TRBJ1-5; v_call: TRBV18; d_call: TRBD1; cdr3_nt: TGTGCCAGCTCACCATCAGTGCCGGACAGGGTCGGTCAGCCCCAGCATTTT; cdr3_aa: CASSPSVPDRVGQPQHF
clone_size: .; j_call: TRBJ1-5; v_call: TRBV10-2; d_call: TRBD1; cdr3_nt: TGCGCCAGCAGTGTGGGTCACAGGGGTAATCAGCCCCAGCATTTT; cdr3_aa: CASSVGHRGNQPQHF
clone_size: .; j_call: TRBJ2-5; v_call: TRBV30; d_call: TRBD2; cdr3_nt: TGTGCCTGGAGTGTATCTAGCGGGGAATTAGAGACCCAGTACTTC; cdr3_aa: CAWSVSSGELETQYF
clone_size: once; j_call: TRBJ1-1; v_call: TRBV7-8; d_call: .; cdr3_nt: TGTGCCAGCAGACCCCTCAGATCCTATTGGGCAAAAGCTTTCTTT; cdr3_aa: CASRPLRSYWAKAFF
clone_size: .; j_call: TRBJ2-3; v_call: TRBV27; d_call: TRBD2; cdr3_nt: TGTGCCAGCAGTCACCGACTAGCGGGAGGAAATACGCAGTATTTT; cdr3_aa: CASSHRLAGGNTQYF
clone_size: once; j_call: TRBJ2-7; v_call: TRBV27; d_call: .; cdr3_nt: TGTGCCAGCAGTTTAGCAGCGGACCCTCCCAGCGAGCAGTACTTC; cdr3_aa: CASSLAADPPSEQYF
clone_size: .; j_call: TRBJ2-5; v_call: TRBV14; d_call: TRBD2; cdr3_nt: TGTGCCAGCAGCCTGGGGCGGGAGGGGCAAGAGACCCAGTACTTC; cdr3_aa: CASSLGREGQETQYF
clone_size: .; j_call: TRBJ1-1; v_call: TRBV27; d_call: TRBD1; cdr3_nt: TGTGCCAGCAGTCCCCGGGACAGGGGGGGTGAAGCTTTCTTT; cdr3_aa: CASSPRDRGGEAFF
clone_size: .; j_call: TRBJ2-7; v_call: TRBV14; d_call: TRBD2; cdr3_nt: TGTGCCAGCAGCCCGGGGGGCGAGCAGTACTTC; cdr3_aa: CASSPGGEQYF
clone_size: .; j_call: TRBJ1-2; v_call: TRBV5-6; d_call: .; cdr3_nt: TGTGCCAGCAGCCCCAGAGAGGTAGGGAGTAACTATGGCTACACCTTC; cdr3_aa: CASSPREVGSNYGYTF
clone_size: .; j_call: TRBJ1-5; v_call: TRBV7-9; d_call: .; cdr3_nt: TGTGCCAGCGGAAACAGAGTTACATCACCTTTTAGCAATCAGCCCCAGCATTTT; cdr3_aa: CASGNRVTSPFSNQPQHF
clone_size: once; j_call: TRBJ2-3; v_call: TRBV9; d_call: TRBD2; cdr3_nt: TGTGCCAGCAGCCTTAGCGGGGGGCATAGCACAGATACGCAGTATTTT; cdr3_aa: CASSLSGGHSTDTQYF
clone_size: once; j_call: TRBJ2-3; v_call: TRBV7-9; d_call: TRBD2; cdr3_nt: TGTGCCAGCGGGGGGGAAGCGGGAGGGGCAGATACGCAGTATTTT; cdr3_aa: CASGGEAGGADTQYF
clone_size: .; j_call: TRBJ2-1; v_call: TRBV7-9; d_call: TRBD2; cdr3_nt: TGTGCCAGCAGCCGAAACCCGGGGGCCAGCGGGAGAGGCAATGAGCAGTTCTTC; cdr3_aa: CASSRNPGASGRGNEQFF
clone_size: .; j_call: TRBJ2-3; v_call: TRBV7-9; d_call: .; cdr3_nt: TGTGCCAGTCTTGCGGGGTCCACAGATACGCAGTATTTT; cdr3_aa: CASLAGSTDTQYF
clone_size: .; j_call: TRBJ2-3; v_call: TRBV27; d_call: .; cdr3_nt: TGTGCCAGCACAGACACAGATACGCAGTATTTT; cdr3_aa: CASTDTDTQYF
clone_size: .; j_call: TRBJ1-2; v_call: TRBV19; d_call: TRBD1; cdr3_nt: TGTGCCAGTAGTATGGGACAGGCCAACTATGGCTACACCTTC; cdr3_aa: CASSMGQANYGYTF
clone_size: .; j_call: TRBJ1-4; v_call: TRBV19; d_call: .; cdr3_nt: TGTGCCAGTACCGACTGGAATGGGCAGCCTCTACGGGATAGTGGAACTAATGAAAAACTGTTTTTT; cdr3_aa: CASTDWNGQPLRDSGTNEKLFF
clone_size: .; j_call: TRBJ1-2; v_call: TRBV7-2; d_call: .; cdr3_nt: TGTGCCAGCAGCTTAATCCCCAACCCATATGGCTACACCTTC; cdr3_aa: CASSLIPNPYGYTF
clone_size: .; j_call: TRBJ2-1; v_call: TRBV28; d_call: TRBD2; cdr3_nt: TGTGCCAGCAGGTATAGCGGGGAAGTCCACAATGAGCAGTTCTTC; cdr3_aa: CASRYSGEVHNEQFF
clone_size: once; j_call: TRBJ1-6; v_call: TRBV5-1; d_call: .; cdr3_nt: TGCGCCAGCAGCATTGGACCGGCCTCATATAATTCACCCCTCCACTTT; cdr3_aa: CASSIGPASYNSPLHF
clone_size: .; j_call: TRBJ2-5; v_call: TRBV6-6; d_call: .; cdr3_nt: TGTGCCAGCAGTTACTCGAGACATAGACAAGAGACCCAGTACTTC; cdr3_aa: CASSYSRHRQETQYF
clone_size: .; j_call: TRBJ1-1; v_call: TRBV10-3; d_call: .; cdr3_nt: TGTGCCATCAGTGGTCAGGGAACGAACACTGAAGCTTTCTTT; cdr3_aa: CAISGQGTNTEAFF
clone_size: .; j_call: TRBJ2-7; v_call: TRBV6-1; d_call: .; cdr3_nt: TGTGCCAGCAGTGAGGGGGAAGGGAAGTACGAGCAGTACTTC; cdr3_aa: CASSEGEGKYEQYF
clone_size: .; j_call: TRBJ2-1; v_call: TRBV10-3; d_call: TRBD2; cdr3_nt: TGTGCCATCAGTGAGACGCCCCGCGGGGGGGCCTCGTGTGAGCAGTTCTTC; cdr3_aa: CAISETPRGGASCEQFF